This note documents a single TCR beta chain sequence. Its target is not known. The same CDR3 can be traced to other DNA sequences in this sample. This sample is part of a study of shared clonotypes between healthy human individuals. The V and J ends lost 5 bases and 1 base respectively, with 9 bases between them. Germline values: CDR1 GTSNPN, CDR2 SVGIG (reference sequence). This CDR3 contains 12 residues. Findings and limits, study-wide: When compared with the clonotypes that were shared by all four sorted-subset donors, the non-shared clonotypes turned out to have lower generation probabilities.

Libraries were prepared by immunoSEQ multiplex PCR; TCRdb keeps only in-frame clonotypes and omits some of them. The top ten clones hold over 0.12% of a sample with approximately 2.5 million clones, roughly 92% of them seen once. All donors were Caucasian adults living in Nashville, Tennessee. This chain uses TRBV30 with TRBJ2-7, with D tentatively TRBD1 (6 bases). The receptor was derived from a man younger than 35 in good health. The sequencing sample was made of naive CD4+ T cells sorted from blood. Subset noted: CD45RA+ positively selected. CDR3 DNA: TGTGCCTGGGGTGGACAGTCCTACGAGCAGTACTTC. This translates into CAWGGQSYEQYF.